This TCR beta chain appears in the sequencing data of a study of identical twins. This clonotype was observed at least ten times. TCRdb redid the calling of the 5' RACE reads with MiXCR, one entry per CDR3 protein. This table has about 810,000 distinct CDR3 sequences, 9% to 15% appearing once. Germline assignment: CDR1 SGHTA and CDR2 FQGNSA. V gave up 7 bases and J gave up 4 bases, with 5 bases separating them. The CDR3 has 11 amino acids. This same sample was also taken into another study, of yellow fever vaccine responses in identical twins.

The TCR originated in a young woman in good health. Sequenced: PBMCs. The gene calls are TRBV7-2 and TRBJ2-1; no firm D call. CDR3: CASMSYNEQFF. CDR3 nucleotide sequence: TGTGCCAGCATGAGTTACAATGAGCAGTTCTTC.